Described below is a single T cell receptor (beta chain) sequence and its context. As yet, its antigen is unknown. The protocol was immunoSEQ multiplex PCR, while the TCRdb copy is restricted to in-frame clones and leaves out a portion. The profile covers some 160,000 clones, with roughly 89% appearing a single time and around 1% taken by the ten largest. These data are taken from a study of T cell responses to AZD1222 COVID-19 vaccine. Whole-study findings and limits: Breadth and depth of Spike-specific TCRs rose after two AZD1222 doses. Most donors were white British and more were female, and clonal diversity was possibly underestimated.

Material: peripheral blood, obtained 28 days after the second AZD1222 dose. This sequence originates from an adult who received the AZD1222 COVID-19 vaccine.

The CDR3: CASSLDTEAFF. DNA of the CDR3: TGTGCCAGCAGTCTGGATACTGAAGCTTTCTTT. V is TRBV28 and J is TRBJ1-1, with D unresolved. From germline, CDR1 is MDHEN and CDR2 SYDVKM. The CDR3 sequence is 11 residues long. V was shortened by 5 bases and J by 5 bases, with 6 bases between the two germline ends.